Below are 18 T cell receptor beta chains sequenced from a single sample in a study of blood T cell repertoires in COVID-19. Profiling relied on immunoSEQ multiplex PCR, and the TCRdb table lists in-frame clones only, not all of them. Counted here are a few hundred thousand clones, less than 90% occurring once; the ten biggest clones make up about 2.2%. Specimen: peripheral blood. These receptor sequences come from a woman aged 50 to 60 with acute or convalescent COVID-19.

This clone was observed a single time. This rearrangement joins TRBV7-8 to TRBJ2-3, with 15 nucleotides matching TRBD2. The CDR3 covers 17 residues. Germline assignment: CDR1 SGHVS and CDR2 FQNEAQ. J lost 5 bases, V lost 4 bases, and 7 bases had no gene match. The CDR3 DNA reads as TGTGCCAGCAGCTGGAAGGGACTAGCGGGGGGCCTAGATACGCAGTATTTT. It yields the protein CASSWKGLAGGLDTQYF.

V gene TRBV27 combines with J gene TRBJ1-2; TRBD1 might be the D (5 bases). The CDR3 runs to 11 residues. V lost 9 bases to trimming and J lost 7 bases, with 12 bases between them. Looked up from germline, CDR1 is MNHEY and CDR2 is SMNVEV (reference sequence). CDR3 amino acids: CARTQGSGYTF. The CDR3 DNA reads TGTGCCAGGACCCAGGGCAGTGGCTACACCTTC.

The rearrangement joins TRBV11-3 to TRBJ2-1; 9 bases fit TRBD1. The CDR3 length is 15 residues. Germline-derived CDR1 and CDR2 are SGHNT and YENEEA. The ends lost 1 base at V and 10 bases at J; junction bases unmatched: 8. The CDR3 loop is CASSLGPGDRDEQFF. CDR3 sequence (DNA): TGTGCCAGCAGCTTAGGTCCAGGGGACAGGGACGAGCAGTTCTTC.

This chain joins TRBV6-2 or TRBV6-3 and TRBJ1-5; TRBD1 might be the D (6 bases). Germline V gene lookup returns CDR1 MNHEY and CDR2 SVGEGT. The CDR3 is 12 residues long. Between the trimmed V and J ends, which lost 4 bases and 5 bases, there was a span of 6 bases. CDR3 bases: TGTGCCAGCAGTTCAGGGGATCAGCCCCAGCATTTT. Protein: CASSSGDQPQHF.

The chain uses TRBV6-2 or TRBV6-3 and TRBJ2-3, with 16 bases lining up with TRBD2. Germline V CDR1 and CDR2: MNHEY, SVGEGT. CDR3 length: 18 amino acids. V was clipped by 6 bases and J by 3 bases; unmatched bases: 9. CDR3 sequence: CASSPGLAGGPGTDTQYF. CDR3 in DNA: TGTGCCAGCAGCCCGGGACTAGCGGGAGGGCCGGGTACAGATACGCAGTATTTT.

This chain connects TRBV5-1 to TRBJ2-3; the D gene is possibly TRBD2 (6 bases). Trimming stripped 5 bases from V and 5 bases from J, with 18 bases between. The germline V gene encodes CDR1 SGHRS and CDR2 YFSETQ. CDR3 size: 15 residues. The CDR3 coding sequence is TGCGCCAGCAGGTTCACAACGGGGGTGGTAGATACGCAGTATTTT. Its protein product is CASRFTTGVVDTQYF.

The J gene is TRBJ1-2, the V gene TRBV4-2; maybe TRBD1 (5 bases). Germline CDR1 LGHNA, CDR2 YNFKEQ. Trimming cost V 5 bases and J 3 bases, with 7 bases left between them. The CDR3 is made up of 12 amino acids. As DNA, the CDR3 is TGTGCCAGCAGCGGAGGGGACTATGGCTACACCTTC. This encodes CASSGGDYGYTF.

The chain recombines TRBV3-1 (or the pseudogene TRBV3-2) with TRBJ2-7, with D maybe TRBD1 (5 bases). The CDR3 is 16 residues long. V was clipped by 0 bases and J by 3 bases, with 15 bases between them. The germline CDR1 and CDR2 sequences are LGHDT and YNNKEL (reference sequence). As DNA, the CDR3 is TGTGCCAGCAGCCAAGATAGGCGCCAGGGCGTCTACGAGCAGTACTTC. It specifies CASSQDRRQGVYEQYF.

CDR3 region: CATSRDPWESETQYF. CDR3 nucleotide sequence: TGTGCCACCAGCAGAGACCCCTGGGAGTCGGAGACCCAGTACTTC. The V and J genes are TRBV15 and TRBJ2-5, with D possibly TRBD2 on 5 matching bases. The CDR3 is made up of 15 amino acids. Germline V gene lookup returns CDR1 LNHNV and CDR2 YYDKDF (reference sequence). V shed 0 bases and J shed 5 bases, with 13 bases lying between them.

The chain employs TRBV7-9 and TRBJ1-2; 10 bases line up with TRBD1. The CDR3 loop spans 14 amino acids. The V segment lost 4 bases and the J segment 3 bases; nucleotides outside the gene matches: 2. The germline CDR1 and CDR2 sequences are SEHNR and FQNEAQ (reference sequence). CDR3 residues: CASSYGQGDYGYTF. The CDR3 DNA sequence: TGTGCCAGCAGCTACGGACAGGGGGACTATGGCTACACCTTC.

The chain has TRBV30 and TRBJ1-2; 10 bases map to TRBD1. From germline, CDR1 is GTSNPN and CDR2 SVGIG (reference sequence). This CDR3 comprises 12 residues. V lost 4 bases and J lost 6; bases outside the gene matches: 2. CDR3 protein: CAWIGTGDGYTF. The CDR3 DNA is TGTGCCTGGATTGGGACAGGGGATGGCTACACCTTC.

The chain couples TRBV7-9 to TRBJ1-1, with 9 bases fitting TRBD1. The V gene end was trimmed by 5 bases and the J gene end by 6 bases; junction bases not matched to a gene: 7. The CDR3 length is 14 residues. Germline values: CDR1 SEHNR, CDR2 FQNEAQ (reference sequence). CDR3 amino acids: CASSAPGQGAEAFF. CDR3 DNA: TGTGCCAGCAGCGCGCCGGGACAGGGCGCTGAAGCTTTCTTT.

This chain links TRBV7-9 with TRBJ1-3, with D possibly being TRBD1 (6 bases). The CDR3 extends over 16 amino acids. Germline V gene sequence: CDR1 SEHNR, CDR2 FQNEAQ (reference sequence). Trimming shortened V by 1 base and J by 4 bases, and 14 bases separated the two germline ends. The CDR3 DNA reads TGTGCCAGCAGCTTAGAGGTCGCAGGGACAGGAAACACCATATATTTT. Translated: CASSLEVAGTGNTIYF.

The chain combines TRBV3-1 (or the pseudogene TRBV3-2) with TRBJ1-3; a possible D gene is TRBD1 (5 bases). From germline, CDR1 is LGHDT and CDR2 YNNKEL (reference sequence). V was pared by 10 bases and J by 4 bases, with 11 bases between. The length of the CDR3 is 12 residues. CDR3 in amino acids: CATQGGGNTIYF. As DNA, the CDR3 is TGTGCCACCCAGGGTGGCGGAAACACCATATATTTT.

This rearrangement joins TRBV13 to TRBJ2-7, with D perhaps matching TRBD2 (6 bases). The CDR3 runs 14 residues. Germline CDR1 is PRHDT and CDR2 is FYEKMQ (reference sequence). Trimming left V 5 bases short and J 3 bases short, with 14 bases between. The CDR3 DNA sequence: TGTGCCAGCAGCCCCGGGAGAGGCATCTACGAGCAGTACTTC. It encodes CASSPGRGIYEQYF.

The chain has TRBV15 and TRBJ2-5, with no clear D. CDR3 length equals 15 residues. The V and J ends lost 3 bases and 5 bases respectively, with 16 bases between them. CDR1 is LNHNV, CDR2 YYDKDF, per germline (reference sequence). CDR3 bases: TGTGCCACCAGCAGTGACTTAATCCCGGCGGAGACCCAGTACTTC. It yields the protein CATSSDLIPAETQYF.

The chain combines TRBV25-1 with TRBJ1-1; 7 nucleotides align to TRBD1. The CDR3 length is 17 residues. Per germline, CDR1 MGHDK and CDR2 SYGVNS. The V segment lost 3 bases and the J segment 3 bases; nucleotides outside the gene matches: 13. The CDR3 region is CASSDSGQIPRDTEAFF. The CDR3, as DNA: TGTGCCAGCAGTGATTCGGGACAGATCCCAAGGGACACTGAAGCTTTCTTT.

This chain's CDR3 is CASSKGHTYEQYF. CDR3 DNA sequence: TGTGCCAGCAGCAAGGGACATACCTACGAGCAGTACTTC. The chain links TRBV9 to TRBJ2-7; D is perhaps TRBD1 (6 bases). From germline, CDR1 is SGDLS and CDR2 YYNGEE. Trimming took off 4 bases at V and 2 bases at J, with 10 bases between the two ends. The CDR3 sequence is 13 residues long. Complete variable domain (other parts from reference TRBV9 and TRBJ2-7): DSGVTQTPKHLITATGQRVTLRCSPRSGDLSVYWYQQSLDQGLQFLIQYYNGEERAKGNILERFSAQQFPDLHSELNLSSLELGDSALYFCASSKGHTYEQYFGPGTRLTVT.